This TCR beta chain originates from a study of T cell repertoires in cytomegalovirus infection. Study-wide results and caveats: The study identified carriers of CMV plus the relevant HLA from cumulative public TCR beta family frequency. It was HLA-C-restricted CMV-specific TCR beta clonotypes that dominated the response ex vivo.

Points on this clonotype: The antigen is undetermined.

After removal of 4 bases from V and 5 bases from J, the junction contained 10 bases not matched to a gene. This CDR3 is 15 amino acids long. CDR1 and CDR2 from the germline V gene are SGHNT and YYREEE (reference sequence). MiXCR, run by TCRdb on the reads, gives a single entry per CDR3 protein. This sample yields some 920,000 distinct CDR3 sequences, of which approximately 31% are seen a single time; around an eighth belongs to the top ten. V gene TRBV5-4 combines with J gene TRBJ2-3; 7 bases are shared with TRBD1. Sequenced material: cultured CD8+ T cells from PBMCs, taken from culture after CMV antigen stimulation. The receptor comes from a human donor in good health (CMV status not recorded). Some clones in this sample may be carry-over from other donors' samples. CDR3 DNA sequence: TGTGCCAGCAGCCCGCGAGGGGGCGGTTTAGATACGCAGTATTTT. It translates to CASSPRGGGLDTQYF.